These 27 T cell receptor beta chains share one sample of origin, sequenced in a study of control samples from healthy donors and cancer patients. Sequencing used immunoSEQ multiplex PCR; TCRdb keeps in-frame clones, though not all of them. The sample has around 49,000 clones, approximately 89% seen once; the top ten hold about 1.6%. Material: PBMCs. The receptors stem from a man aged 35 to 55 with colorectal cancer.

This sequence joins TRBV5-1 and TRBJ1-1; 7 nucleotides agree with TRBD1. CDR3 length equals 13 residues. CDR1 SGHRS and CDR2 YFSETQ come from the germline V gene. J was trimmed by 1 base and V by 5 bases; bases with no gene match: 2. The CDR3 sequence: CASSAGGNTEAFF. The CDR3 nucleotides are TGCGCCAGCAGTGCAGGGGGGAACACTGAAGCTTTCTTT. Full variable domain (rest looked up from reference TRBV5-1 and TRBJ1-1): KAGVTQTPRYLIKTRGQQVTLSCSPISGHRSVSWYQQTPGQGLQFLFEYFSETQRNKGNFPGRFSGRQFSNSRSEMNVSTLELGDSALYLCASSAGGNTEAFFGQGTRLTVV.

The rearrangement uses TRBV3-1 (or the pseudogene TRBV3-2) and TRBJ2-6, with D unclear. This CDR3 spans 14 amino acids. Germline V CDR1 and CDR2: LGHDT, YNNKEL (reference sequence). The germline V and J ends were trimmed by 4 bases and 0 bases, with 4 bases remaining between them. The CDR3 here is CASSPYSGANVLTF. The CDR3 DNA follows: TGTGCCAGCAGCCCCTACTCTGGGGCCAACGTCCTGACTTTC.

The rearrangement joins TRBV5-1 to TRBJ1-5, with D perhaps TRBD1 (5 bases). Germline lookup yields CDR1 SGHRS and CDR2 YFSETQ. The CDR3 loop spans 15 amino acids. Trimming pared 2 bases from V and 2 bases from J, leaving 11 bases between. Here the CDR3 reads CASSLAGQGNQPQHF. The CDR3 bases are TGCGCCAGCAGCTTAGCGGGGCAGGGCAATCAGCCCCAGCATTTT.

The chain has TRBV5-1 and TRBJ1-1; TRBD1 is a possible D gene (5 bases). Per the germline V gene, CDR1 is SGHRS and CDR2 is YFSETQ. Between the trimmed V and J ends, which lost 4 bases and 6 bases, there was a span of 13 bases. The CDR3 is made up of 13 amino acids. The CDR3 reads CASSLVPGAEAFF. The CDR3 DNA reads TGCGCCAGCAGCCTCGTACCGGGGGCTGAAGCTTTCTTT.

The V gene is TRBV6-5, the J gene TRBJ1-5; D is undetermined. Germline assignment: CDR1 MNHEY and CDR2 SVGAGI. V shed 8 bases and J shed 0 bases, with 14 bases lying between them. The CDR3 runs 15 residues. CDR3 residues: CASVLERDSNQPQHF. The CDR3 nucleotides read TGTGCCAGCGTCCTAGAAAGGGATAGCAATCAGCCCCAGCATTTT.

This clone has just one count. The V gene is TRBV27, the J gene TRBJ1-2; D is unresolved. V lost 8 bases, J lost 8 bases, and 6 bases lay in between. This CDR3 comprises 9 residues. Germline CDR1 is MNHEY and CDR2 is SMNVEV (reference sequence). The chain's CDR3 is CASERGYTF. CDR3 in DNA: TGTGCCAGCGAGAGGGGCTACACCTTC.

J is TRBJ2-7 and V is TRBV4-3, with no clear D. The V gene's germline CDR1 is LGHNA and CDR2 YSLEER. V was trimmed by 0 bases and J by 0 bases, leaving 12 bases between them. This CDR3 has 16 amino acids. Here the CDR3 reads CASSQESVISSYEQYF. Here the CDR3 DNA reads TGCGCCAGCAGCCAAGAATCGGTGATTAGCTCCTACGAGCAGTACTTC.

This chain links TRBV6-5 with TRBJ1-2, with D maybe TRBD1 (5 bases). This CDR3 is built from 14 residues. Germline V gives CDR1 MNHEY, CDR2 SVGAGI. Between the trimmed V and J ends, which lost 2 bases and 8 bases, there was a span of 15 bases. Written as DNA, the CDR3 is TGTGCCAGCAGTTACCGGGGGTGGGAGAGGGGCTACACCTTC. This encodes CASSYRGWERGYTF.

This chain connects TRBV9 to TRBJ2-3; tentatively, D is TRBD2 (6 bases). Germline CDR1 reads SGDLS; CDR2 reads YYNGEE. V lost 0 bases and J lost 5, with 10 bases in between. CDR3 length: 14 residues. CDR3 nucleotides: TGTGCCAGCAGCGTAGTAGGGGAGGAAGATACGCAGTATTTT. It translates to CASSVVGEEDTQYF.

This chain's CDR3 is CASSIGGRGHETQYF. CDR3 nucleotide sequence: TGTGCCAGTAGTATAGGGGGTAGGGGGCACGAGACCCAGTACTTC. This sequence joins TRBV19 and TRBJ2-5, with 7 bases lining up with TRBD1. The CDR3 contains 15 residues. Trimming took 1 base from V and 5 from J; bases not matched to a gene: 7. Germline CDR1 LNHDA, CDR2 SQIVND (reference sequence). Drawing the rest from reference TRBV19 and TRBJ2-5, the complete variable domain is DGGITQSPKYLFRKEGQNVTLSCEQNLNHDAMYWYRQDPGQGLRLIYYSQIVNDFQKGDIAEGYSVSREKKESFPLTVTSAQKNPTAFYLCASSIGGRGHETQYFGPGTRLLVL.

This chain joins TRBV10-2 and TRBJ1-5; TRBD1 agrees at 7 bases. The CDR3 has 15 amino acids. Germline loops: CDR1 WSHSY, CDR2 SAAADI. J gave up 0 bases and V 4 bases, and 3 bases lay outside the gene matches. CDR3 nucleotide sequence: TGCGCCAGCAGTGGGGGGACAGATAGCAATCAGCCCCAGCATTTT. Amino acids: CASSGGTDSNQPQHF.

The chain links TRBV5-1 to TRBJ1-3; D uncertain. V lost 0 bases and J lost 4, with 14 bases in between. Germline lookup yields CDR1 SGHRS and CDR2 YFSETQ. CDR3 length: 16 residues. The CDR3 region is CASSLGPGYPGNTIYF. CDR3 coding DNA: TGCGCCAGCAGCTTGGGTCCGGGTTACCCCGGAAACACCATATATTTT.

The chain recombines TRBV19 with TRBJ2-7; 7 nucleotides align to TRBD2. There are 13 residues in the CDR3. Trimming at V came to 6 bases and at J to 5 bases, leaving 7 bases not matched to a gene. CDR1 and CDR2 from the germline V gene are LNHDA and SQIVND (reference sequence). The CDR3, as DNA: TGTGCCAGTAGCGAGACTAGCTTCCACGAGCAGTACTTC. It yields the protein CASSETSFHEQYF.

This chain joins TRBV19 and TRBJ1-1; tentatively, D is TRBD1 (5 bases). Germline CDR1 is LNHDA and CDR2 is SQIVND (reference sequence). The CDR3 spans 13 residues. V lost 9 bases and J lost 3, with 14 bases in between. In DNA, the CDR3 is TGTGCCAGCCTGGAGGGGTTCGACACTGAAGCTTTCTTT. It is translated as CASLEGFDTEAFF.

This clone was observed once. This chain links TRBV6-5 with TRBJ1-5; TRBD1 matches 8 bases. Germline-derived CDR1 and CDR2 are MNHEY and SVGAGI. Losses at the gene ends were 7 bases for V and 3 bases for J; bases not matched to a gene: 8. This CDR3 spans 15 amino acids. The CDR3, as DNA: TGTGCCAGCACTAGGACAGGGAATGCCAATCAGCCCCAGCATTTT. Its protein product is CASTRTGNANQPQHF.

This rearrangement joins TRBV12-5 to TRBJ1-1; D not resolved. This CDR3 is 15 amino acids long. Trimming stripped 0 bases from V and 8 bases from J, with 16 bases between. Looked up from germline, CDR1 is LGHNT and CDR2 is FRNRAP. In nucleotides, the CDR3 is TGTGCTAGTGGTTTGGTACAGTGGGCCCCTGTGGAAGCTTTCTTT. It yields the protein CASGLVQWAPVEAFF.

The chain links TRBV5-4 to TRBJ2-3; 10 nucleotides agree with TRBD2. Germline V CDR1 and CDR2: SGHNT, YYREEE (reference sequence). V lost 4 bases to trimming and J lost 0 bases; unmatched junction nucleotides: 11. CDR3 length: 18 amino acids. The CDR3 protein is CASSLYLAGEGSTDTQYF. As DNA, the CDR3 is TGTGCCAGCAGCCTATATCTAGCGGGAGAAGGGAGCACAGATACGCAGTATTTT. The full variable domain, with the rest looked up from reference TRBV5-4 and TRBJ2-3, is ETGVTQSPTHLIKTRGQQVTLRCSSQSGHNTVSWYQQALGQGPQFIFQYYREEENGRGNFPPRFSGLQFPNYSSELNVNALELDDSALYLCASSLYLAGEGSTDTQYFGPGTRLTVL.

The V call is TRBV19, the J call TRBJ1-5; 8 bases map to TRBD1. The CDR3 loop spans 15 amino acids. Germline assignment: CDR1 LNHDA and CDR2 SQIVND (reference sequence). V was pared by 7 bases and J by 9 bases, with 14 bases of the junction left unmatched. The CDR3, as DNA: TGTGCCAGTAACCTGGGACAGGCGGGCGCGGGGCCCCAGCATTTT. It yields the protein CASNLGQAGAGPQHF.

This CDR3 is CASRPDRGRLQPQHF. The CDR3 DNA reads as TGTGCCAGCAGACCCGACAGGGGGAGGTTACAGCCCCAGCATTTT. The chain joins TRBV6-5 to TRBJ1-5; 9 nucleotides align to TRBD1. The CDR3 length is 15 residues. The junction had 10 bases not matched to a gene; V was cut back by 6 bases and J by 7 bases. Germline CDR1 reads MNHEY; CDR2 reads SVGAGI.

This clone was detected only once. The gene calls are TRBV28 and TRBJ2-7; 10 positions agree with TRBD1. V lost 2 bases, J lost 5 bases, and 12 bases stayed unmatched. Germline-derived CDR1 and CDR2 are MDHEN and SYDVKM. This CDR3 is 17 amino acids long. CDR3 protein: CASSLLFPGTGVDEQYF. The CDR3 nucleotides read TGTGCCAGCAGTTTACTCTTCCCCGGGACAGGGGTCGACGAGCAGTACTTC.

The chain combines TRBV6-5 with TRBJ2-4; tentatively, D is TRBD2 (5 bases). CDR1 is MNHEY, CDR2 SVGAGI, per germline. V lost 4 bases and J lost 8, with 18 bases in between. The CDR3 totals 15 residues. CDR3 sequence (DNA): TGTGCCAGCAGTTCCCTGACTACGATCGGAGACATTCAGTACTTC. This codes for CASSSLTTIGDIQYF.

The J gene is TRBJ1-2, the V gene TRBV6-1, with D possibly TRBD1 on 5 matching bases. Germline V gene sequence: CDR1 MNHNS, CDR2 SASEGT. The CDR3 is made up of 15 amino acids. V lost 2 bases, J lost 1 base, and 11 bases lay in between. CDR3 nucleotides: TGTGCCAGCAGTGAACCCGGGACGGATAACTATGGCTACACCTTC. It is translated as CASSEPGTDNYGYTF.

This clone turned up a few times. The CDR3: CASRMREGPGFYEQYF. CDR3 DNA: TGTGCCAGCAGAATGAGAGAGGGGCCGGGGTTCTACGAGCAGTACTTC. This chain joins TRBV6-6 and TRBJ2-7; TRBD1 or TRBD2 may be the D gene (5 bases each). Germline CDR1 MNHNY, CDR2 SVGAGI (reference sequence). The CDR3 is made up of 16 amino acids. Deletions cut 6 bases from V and 3 bases from J, with 21 bases between.

The chain joins TRBV15 to TRBJ2-1; 8 nucleotides align to TRBD1. The germline gives CDR1 LNHNV, CDR2 YYDKDF (reference sequence). This CDR3 has 16 amino acids. The V and J ends lost 0 bases and 1 base, in that order; junction bases with no gene match: 2. The CDR3 DNA reads TGTGCCACCAGCAGAGACAGGGGGCGATCCTACAATGAGCAGTTCTTC. Translation gives CATSRDRGRSYNEQFF.

The chain uses TRBV7-9 and TRBJ2-5; tentative D call: TRBD1 (6 bases). Trimming stripped 2 bases from V and 2 bases from J, with 21 bases between. CDR3 length: 18 residues. Germline assignment: CDR1 SEHNR and CDR2 FQNEAQ (reference sequence). This CDR3 is CASSLPQDCQGPQETQYF. The CDR3 DNA sequence: TGTGCCAGCAGCTTACCTCAGGACTGCCAGGGGCCGCAAGAGACCCAGTACTTC.

This clone was seen just once. The rearrangement links TRBV29-1 to TRBJ2-1; the D gene is possibly TRBD2 (6 bases). CDR3 size: 12 residues. Germline-derived CDR1 and CDR2 are SQVTM and ANQGSEA. V lost 6 bases to trimming and J lost 8 bases, with 14 bases between them. Here the CDR3 reads CSVYLASHEQFF. The CDR3 bases are TGCAGCGTCTACCTAGCGTCCCATGAGCAGTTCTTC.

This clone occurred once. The chain has TRBV19 and TRBJ2-1, with TRBD2 as a possible D gene (6 bases). The CDR3 runs 14 residues. Germline lookup yields CDR1 LNHDA and CDR2 SQIVND (reference sequence). Trimming shortened V by 7 bases and J by 10 bases, and 20 bases separated the two germline ends. In nucleotides, the CDR3 is TGTGCCAGTAAATGGGACGCGGGGACCACGGAGCAGTTCTTC. Encoded protein: CASKWDAGTTEQFF. The full variable domain, with the rest looked up from reference TRBV19 and TRBJ2-1, is DGGITQSPKYLFRKEGQNVTLSCEQNLNHDAMYWYRQDPGQGLRLIYYSQIVNDFQKGDIAEGYSVSREKKESFPLTVTSAQKNPTAFYLCASKWDAGTTEQFFGPGTRLTVL.